The sequence of this T cell receptor beta chain was determined in a study of cytomegalovirus exposure and HLA in healthy donors. Assay: immunoSEQ multiplex PCR; the TCRdb copy retains only in-frame clones and omits some. The profile covers roughly 150,000 clones, with more than 75% appearing a single time and almost 3% taken by the ten largest. The CDR3 runs 12 residues. Trimming stripped 0 bases from V and 4 bases from J, with 3 bases between. Germline V gives CDR1 MNHEY, CDR2 SMNVEV (reference sequence). This sequence originates from a man aged 18-30 years in good health and CMV-seronegative. The genes are TRBV27 and TRBJ2-5; no clear D. The sequencing sample was made of PBMCs. CDR3 coding DNA: TGTGCCAGCAGTTTATCCTTAGAGACCCAGTACTTC. Translating it yields CASSLSLETQYF.